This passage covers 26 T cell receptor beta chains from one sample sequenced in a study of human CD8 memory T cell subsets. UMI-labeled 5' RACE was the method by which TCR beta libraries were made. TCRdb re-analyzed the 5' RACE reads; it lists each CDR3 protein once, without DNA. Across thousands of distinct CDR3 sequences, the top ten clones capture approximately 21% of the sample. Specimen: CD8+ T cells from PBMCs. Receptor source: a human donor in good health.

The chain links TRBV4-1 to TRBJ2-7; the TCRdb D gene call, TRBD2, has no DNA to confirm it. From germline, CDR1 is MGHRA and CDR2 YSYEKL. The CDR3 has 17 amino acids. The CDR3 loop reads CASSQEVTGPTSYEQYF.

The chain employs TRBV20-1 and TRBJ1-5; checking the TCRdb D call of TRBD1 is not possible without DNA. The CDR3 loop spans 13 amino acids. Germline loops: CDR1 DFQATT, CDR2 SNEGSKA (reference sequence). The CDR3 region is CSASNGGGQPQHF.

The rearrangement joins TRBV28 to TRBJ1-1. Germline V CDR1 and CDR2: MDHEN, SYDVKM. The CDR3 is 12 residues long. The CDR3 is CASSLEVTEAFF.

CDR3 region: CASSFTGTGNYGYTF. V and J are TRBV7-9 and TRBJ1-2; the D call of TRBD1 rests on TCRdb alone, since no DNA is present to check it. CDR1 is SEHNR, CDR2 FQNEAQ, per germline (reference sequence). CDR3 length: 15 amino acids.

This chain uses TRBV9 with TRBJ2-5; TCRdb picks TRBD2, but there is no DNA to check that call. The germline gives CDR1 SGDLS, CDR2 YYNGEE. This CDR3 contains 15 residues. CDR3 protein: CASSVVPSGRKTQYF.

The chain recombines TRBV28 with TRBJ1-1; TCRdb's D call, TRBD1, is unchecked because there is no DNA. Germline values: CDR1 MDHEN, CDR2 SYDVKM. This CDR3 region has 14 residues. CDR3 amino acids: CASSRDWAGAEAFF.

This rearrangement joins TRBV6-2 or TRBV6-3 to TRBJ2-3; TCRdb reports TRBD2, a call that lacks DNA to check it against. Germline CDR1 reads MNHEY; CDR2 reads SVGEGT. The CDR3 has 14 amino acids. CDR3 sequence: CASSYSGTTDTQYF.

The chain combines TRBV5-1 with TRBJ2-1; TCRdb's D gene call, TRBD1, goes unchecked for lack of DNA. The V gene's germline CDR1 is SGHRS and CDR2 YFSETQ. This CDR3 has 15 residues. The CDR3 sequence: CASSRDMSSYNEQFF.

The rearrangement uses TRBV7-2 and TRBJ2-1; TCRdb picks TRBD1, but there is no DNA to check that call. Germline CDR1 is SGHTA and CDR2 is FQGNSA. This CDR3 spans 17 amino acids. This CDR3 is CASSLEGVGLPSGEQFF.

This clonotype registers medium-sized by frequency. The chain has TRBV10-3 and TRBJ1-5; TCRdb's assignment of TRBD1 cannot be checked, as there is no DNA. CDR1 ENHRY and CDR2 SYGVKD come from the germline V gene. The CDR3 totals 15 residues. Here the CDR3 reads CAISGGQGDNQPQHF.

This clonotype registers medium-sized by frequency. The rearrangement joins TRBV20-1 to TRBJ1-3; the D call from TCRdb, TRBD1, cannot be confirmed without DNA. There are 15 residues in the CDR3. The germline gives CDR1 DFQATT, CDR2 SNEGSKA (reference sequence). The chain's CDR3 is CSARGDREPGNTIYF.

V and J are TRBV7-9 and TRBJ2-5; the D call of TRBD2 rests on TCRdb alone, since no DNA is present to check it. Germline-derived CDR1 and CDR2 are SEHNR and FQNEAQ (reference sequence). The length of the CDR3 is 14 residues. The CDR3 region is CASTLPRDQETQYF.

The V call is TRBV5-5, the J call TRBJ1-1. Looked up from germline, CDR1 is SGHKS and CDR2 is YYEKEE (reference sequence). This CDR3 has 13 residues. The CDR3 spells CASKGDLNTEAFF. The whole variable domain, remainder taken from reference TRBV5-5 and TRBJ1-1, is DAGVTQSPTHLIKTRGQQVTLRCSPISGHKSVSWYQQVLGQGPQFIFQYYEKEERGRGNFPDRFSARQFPNYSSELNVNALLLGDSALYLCASKGDLNTEAFFGQGTRLTVV.

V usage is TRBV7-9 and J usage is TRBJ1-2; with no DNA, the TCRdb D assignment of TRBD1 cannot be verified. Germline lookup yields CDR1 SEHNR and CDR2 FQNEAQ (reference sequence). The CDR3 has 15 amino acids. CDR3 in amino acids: CASSSGQLTNYGYTF.

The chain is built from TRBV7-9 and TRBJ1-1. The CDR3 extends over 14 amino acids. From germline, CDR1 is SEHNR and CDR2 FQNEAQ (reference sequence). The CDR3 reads CASSLAVGFGEAFF.

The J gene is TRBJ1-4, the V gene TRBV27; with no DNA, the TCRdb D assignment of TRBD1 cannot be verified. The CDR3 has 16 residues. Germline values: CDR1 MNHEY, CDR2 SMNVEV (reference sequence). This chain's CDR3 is CASSLSGPPTNEKLFF.

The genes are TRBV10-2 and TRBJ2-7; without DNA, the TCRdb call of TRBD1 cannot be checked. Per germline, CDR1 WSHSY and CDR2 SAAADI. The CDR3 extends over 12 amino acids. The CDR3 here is CASSATAYEQYF.

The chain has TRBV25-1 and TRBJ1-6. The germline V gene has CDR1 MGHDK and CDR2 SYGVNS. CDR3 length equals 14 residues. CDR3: CASSEWGFNSPLHF.

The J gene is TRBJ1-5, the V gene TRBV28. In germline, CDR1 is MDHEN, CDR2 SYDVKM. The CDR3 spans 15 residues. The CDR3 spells CASSLRGGEDQPQHF.

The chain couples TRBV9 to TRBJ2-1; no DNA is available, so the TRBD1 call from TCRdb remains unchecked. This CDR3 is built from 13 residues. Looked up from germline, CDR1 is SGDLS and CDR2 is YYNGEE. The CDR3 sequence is CASSVGQGNEQFF.

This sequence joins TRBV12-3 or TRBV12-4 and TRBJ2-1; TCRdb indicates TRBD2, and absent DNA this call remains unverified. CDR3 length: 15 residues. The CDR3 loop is CASSFAGGVYNEQFF.

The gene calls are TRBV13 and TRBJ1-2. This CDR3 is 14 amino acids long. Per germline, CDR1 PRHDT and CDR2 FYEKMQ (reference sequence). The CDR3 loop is CASREGRSNYGYTF.

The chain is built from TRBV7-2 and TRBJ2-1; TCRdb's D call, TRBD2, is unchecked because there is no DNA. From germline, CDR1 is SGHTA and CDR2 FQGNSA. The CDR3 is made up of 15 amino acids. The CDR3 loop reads CASSPTGGRYNEQFF.

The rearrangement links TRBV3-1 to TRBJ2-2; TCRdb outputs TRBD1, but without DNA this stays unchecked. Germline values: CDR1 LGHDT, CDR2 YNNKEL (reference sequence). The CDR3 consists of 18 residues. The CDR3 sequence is CASSHEGQRIPETGELFF. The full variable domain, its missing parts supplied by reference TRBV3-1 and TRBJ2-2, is DTAVSQTPKYLVTQMGNDKSIKCEQNLGHDTMYWYKQDSKKFLKIMFSYNNKELIINETVPNRFSPKSPDKAHLNLHINSLELGDSAVYFCASSHEGQRIPETGELFFGEGSRLTVL.

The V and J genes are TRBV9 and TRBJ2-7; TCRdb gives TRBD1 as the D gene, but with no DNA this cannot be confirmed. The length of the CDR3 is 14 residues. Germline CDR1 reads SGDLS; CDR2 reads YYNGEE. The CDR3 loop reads CASSPRQGRDEQYF.

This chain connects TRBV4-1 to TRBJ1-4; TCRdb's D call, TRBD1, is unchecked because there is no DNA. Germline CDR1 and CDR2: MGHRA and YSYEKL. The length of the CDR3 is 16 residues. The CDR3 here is CASSQDRGTGNEKLFF.